The 19 T cell receptor beta chains below were found in one sample sequenced in a study of T cell changes during pregnancy in multiple sclerosis. Here immunoSEQ multiplex PCR was the method, and the copy in TCRdb shows in-frame clones only, minus some. The repertoire holds approximately 26,000 clones, with roughly 89% as singletons. Source: CD4+ T cells from peripheral blood mononuclear cells, taken in the second trimester of pregnancy. Receptor source: a female donor with multiple sclerosis, enrolled in a pregnancy study.

The rearrangement uses TRBV6-1 and TRBJ2-7; TRBD1 might be the D (6 bases). CDR3 length: 16 residues. Germline CDR1 and CDR2: MNHNS and SASEGT. V was shortened by 4 bases and J by 2 bases, with 18 bases between the two germline ends. CDR3 bases: TGTGCCAGCAGTGCCCACCTCGGGACACCCGCCTACGAGCAGTACTTC. Encoded protein: CASSAHLGTPAYEQYF.

This chain joins TRBV7-2 and TRBJ2-3; 9 bases are a match to TRBD2. This CDR3 contains 14 residues. Germline V gives CDR1 SGHTA, CDR2 FQGNSA. V lost 5 bases to trimming and J lost 1 base; unmatched junction nucleotides: 1. The CDR3 reads CASSRGGGTDTQYF. The DNA for the CDR3 is TGTGCCAGCAGCCGCGGGGGGGGCACAGATACGCAGTATTTT.

The chain carries TRBV9 and TRBJ2-1; D may be TRBD2 (7 bases). Deletions cut 0 bases from V and 10 bases from J, with 14 bases between. The CDR3 has 14 amino acids. Germline CDR1 and CDR2: SGDLS and YYNGEE. In DNA form, the CDR3 reads TGTGCCAGCAGCGTAGATGGGGGGGGCGAGGAGCAGTTCTTC. Translating it yields CASSVDGGGEEQFF.

The gene calls are TRBV7-8 and TRBJ1-6; TRBD1 matches at 7 bases. There are 16 residues in the CDR3. The V gene's germline CDR1 is SGHVS and CDR2 FQNEAQ. V shed 2 bases and J 2 bases; nucleotides not matched to a gene: 3. Written as DNA, the CDR3 is TGTGCCAGCAGCTTACAGGGGGGAGCCTATAATTCACCCCTCCACTTT. Translation gives CASSLQGGAYNSPLHF. The full variable domain, rest sourced from reference TRBV7-8 and TRBJ1-6, is GAGVSQSPRYKVAKRGQDVALRCDPISGHVSLFWYQQALGQGPEFLTYFQNEAQLDKSGLPSDRFFAERPEGSVSTLKIQRTQQEDSAVYLCASSLQGGAYNSPLHFGNGTRLTVT.

In its sample, this clone was seen once. J is TRBJ2-7 and V is TRBV6-5; TRBD1 matches at 10 bases. V gave up 10 bases and J gave up 2 bases; unmatched junction bases: 5. CDR1 and CDR2 (germline): MNHEY, SVGAGI. The length of the CDR3 is 13 residues. The CDR3: CATRDRGPYEQYF. CDR3 coding DNA: TGTGCCACCCGGGACAGGGGACCCTACGAGCAGTACTTC.

The gene calls are TRBV19 and TRBJ2-5; 11 nucleotides line up with TRBD1. This CDR3 contains 14 residues. Losses at the gene ends were 6 bases for V and 5 bases for J; bases not matched to a gene: 5. Germline CDR1 is LNHDA and CDR2 is SQIVND (reference sequence). The CDR3 bases are TGTGCCAGTAGGAGGACAGGGGGCGTGGAGACCCAGTACTTC. This codes for CASRRTGGVETQYF. Complete variable domain (other parts from reference TRBV19 and TRBJ2-5): DGGITQSPKYLFRKEGQNVTLSCEQNLNHDAMYWYRQDPGQGLRLIYYSQIVNDFQKGDIAEGYSVSREKKESFPLTVTSAQKNPTAFYLCASRRTGGVETQYFGPGTRLLVL.

V is TRBV5-4 and J is TRBJ2-6; 7 bases agree with TRBD1. This CDR3 comprises 16 residues. V trimming: 4 bases; J trimming: 0 bases; junction bases outside the gene matches: 4. The germline CDR1 and CDR2 sequences are SGHNT and YYREEE (reference sequence). CDR3 nucleotide sequence: TGTGCCAGCAGCCTCGGGACAGACTCTGGGGCCAACGTCCTGACTTTC. Protein sequence: CASSLGTDSGANVLTF.

This clone was detected only once. The rearrangement links TRBV7-2 to TRBJ2-2; D gene ambiguous. Germline values: CDR1 SGHTA, CDR2 FQGNSA. The CDR3 has 16 residues. V was cut by 3 bases and J by 0 bases, with 11 bases left in between. The CDR3 protein is CASSLGPLANTGELFF. Written as DNA, the CDR3 is TGTGCCAGCAGCTTGGGTCCTCTAGCGAACACCGGGGAGCTGTTTTTT.

The rearrangement links TRBV27 to TRBJ2-1, with 10 bases fitting TRBD2. This CDR3 region has 17 residues. CDR1 is MNHEY, CDR2 SMNVEV, per germline (reference sequence). Trimming removed 4 bases from V and 3 bases from J; junction bases left unmatched: 9. The CDR3 here is CASSSLRTSGHYNEQFF. The CDR3 region has the DNA TGTGCCAGCAGTTCTCTCCGGACTAGCGGCCACTACAATGAGCAGTTCTTC.

The count of this clone is one. The V gene is TRBV28, the J gene TRBJ1-6; D is unresolved. This CDR3 is 15 amino acids long. From germline, CDR1 is MDHEN and CDR2 SYDVKM. Trimming removed 5 bases from V and 7 bases from J, with 15 bases in between. This CDR3 reads CASSGLKGANSPLHF. The CDR3 nucleotides are TGTGCCAGCAGTGGACTCAAAGGAGCGAATTCACCCCTCCACTTT.

The V call is TRBV7-2, the J call TRBJ2-1; TRBD1 matches 8 bases. J gave up 2 bases and V 8 bases, and 2 bases lay outside the gene matches. CDR1 SGHTA and CDR2 FQGNSA come from the germline V gene. This CDR3 region has 13 residues. CDR3 nucleotide sequence: TGTGCCAGCCGACAGGGGACCTACAATGAGCAGTTCTTC. It codes for CASRQGTYNEQFF.

The chain has TRBV5-8 and TRBJ2-5, with D uncertain. The V end lost 0 bases, the J end lost 5 bases, and 11 bases lay between the germline ends. The CDR3 runs 14 residues. Germline CDR1 is SGHTS and CDR2 is YDEGEE. For the CDR3, the DNA is TGTGCCAGCAGCTTGGATTGGGTCGGGGAGACCCAGTACTTC. The encoded protein is CASSLDWVGETQYF.

The chain employs TRBV6-6 and TRBJ2-1, with 9 nucleotides matching TRBD1. The germline V gene has CDR1 MNHNY and CDR2 SVGAGI (reference sequence). The CDR3 totals 16 residues. Losses at the gene ends were 2 bases for V and 4 bases for J; bases not matched to a gene: 6. CDR3 amino acids: CASSYGRDRVYNEQFF. The CDR3 nucleotides are TGTGCCAGCAGTTACGGGAGGGACAGGGTTTACAATGAGCAGTTCTTC.

The CDR3 sequence is CASSNGTSNYNEQFF. DNA for the CDR3: TGTGCCAGCAGCAATGGGACTAGCAACTACAATGAGCAGTTCTTC. The chain joins TRBV7-9 to TRBJ2-1, with TRBD2 matching over 9 bases. Germline assignment: CDR1 SEHNR and CDR2 FQNEAQ (reference sequence). With 5 bases clipped from V and 3 bases from J, the junction kept 5 bases outside the gene matches. CDR3 length: 15 residues.

This rearrangement joins TRBV5-4 to TRBJ2-7, with D perhaps matching TRBD1 (6 bases). CDR1 and CDR2 from the germline V gene are SGHNT and YYREEE (reference sequence). The germline V and J ends were trimmed by 4 bases and 2 bases, with 13 bases remaining between them. The CDR3 contains 14 residues. The CDR3 bases are TGTGCCAGCAGCCCTAGGTACAGGGCCTACGAGCAGTACTTC. This encodes CASSPRYRAYEQYF.

The chain links TRBV7-8 to TRBJ1-5, with D possibly TRBD1 on 5 matching bases. V was pared by 2 bases and J by 7 bases, with 9 bases between. This CDR3 spans 13 amino acids. The germline V gene has CDR1 SGHVS and CDR2 FQNEAQ. The CDR3 loop reads CASSLSGIQPQHF. The CDR3 DNA reads as TGTGCCAGCAGCTTATCAGGGATACAGCCCCAGCATTTT.

V usage is TRBV6-5 and J usage is TRBJ2-3, with TRBD1 matching 7 bases. The CDR3 sequence is 14 residues long. Germline V CDR1 and CDR2: MNHEY, SVGAGI. The J segment lost 1 base and the V segment lost 4 bases, leaving 2 bases of the junction unmatched. The CDR3 protein is CASSSGTGTDTQYF. The CDR3 region has the DNA TGTGCCAGCAGTTCCGGGACAGGCACAGATACGCAGTATTTT.

This chain joins TRBV11-3 and TRBJ2-1, with 9 bases lining up with TRBD2. The CDR3 loop spans 17 amino acids. Germline V gives CDR1 SGHNT, CDR2 YENEEA. V was pared by 5 bases and J by 5 bases, with 13 bases of the junction left unmatched. CDR3 protein: CASSPALAGGPNNEQFF. CDR3 DNA sequence: TGTGCCAGCAGCCCCGCCTTGGCGGGGGGGCCGAACAATGAGCAGTTCTTC. Together with reference TRBV11-3 and TRBJ2-1, the CDR3 gives the full variable domain: EAGVVQSPRYKIIEKKQPVAFWCNPISGHNTLYWYLQNLGQGPELLIRYENEEAVDDSQLPKDRFSAERLKGVDSTLKIQPAELGDSAVYLCASSPALAGGPNNEQFFGPGTRLTVL.

The rearrangement joins TRBV11-3 to TRBJ1-6; D is unclear. CDR3 length equals 13 residues. The germline gives CDR1 SGHNT, CDR2 YENEEA. The V gene lost 5 bases and the J gene lost 8 bases, with 10 bases spanning the gap. CDR3 amino acids: CASSRDGYSPLHF. CDR3 in DNA: TGTGCCAGCAGCAGAGACGGGTATTCACCCCTCCACTTT.